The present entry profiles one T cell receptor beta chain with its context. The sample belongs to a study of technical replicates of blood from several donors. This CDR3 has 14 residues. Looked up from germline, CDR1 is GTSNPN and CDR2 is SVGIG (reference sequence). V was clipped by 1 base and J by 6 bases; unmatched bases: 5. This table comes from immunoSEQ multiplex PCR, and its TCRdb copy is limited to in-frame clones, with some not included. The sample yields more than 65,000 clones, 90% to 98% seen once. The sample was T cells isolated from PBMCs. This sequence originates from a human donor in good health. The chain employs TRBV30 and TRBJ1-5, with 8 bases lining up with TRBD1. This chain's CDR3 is CAWSDGQGVQPQHF. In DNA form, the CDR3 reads TGTGCCTGGAGTGACGGACAGGGAGTTCAGCCCCAGCATTTT.